This T cell receptor (beta chain) was sequenced in a study of blood T cells in healthy people across ages. Then a second PCR, running about 6 to 11 cycles, was carried out with a sample-barcoded 5' primer and a J-beta primer mix. Each cDNA molecule carried a tag from a template-switch adaptor that contained 12 random nucleotides. TCRdb processed the 5' RACE reads anew with MiXCR; each CDR3 protein has one entry. The sample lists roughly 800,000 distinct CDR3 sequences, about 53% occurring once. For this clonotype: No antigen is known for it.

Study results and limitations: Age brought a roughly linear fall in TCR beta diversity measured per million T cells. Whereas aged donors had fewer naive CD4+ cells, long-lived donors had more of them and higher diversity. The study could not conclusively compare naive and antigen-experienced cells, given its unsorted PBMCs.

The V segment lost 6 bases and the J segment 7 bases; nucleotides outside the gene matches: 10. This CDR3 is 16 amino acids long. The sequenced material came from blood. V and J are TRBV12-3 or TRBV12-4 and TRBJ2-5; TRBD2 matches 14 bases. The clonotype originates from a man older than 75 in good health. The DNA of the CDR3 is TGTGCCAGCAGCCCGGGACTAGCGGGAGCCCGTGGGACCCAGTACTTC. Translating it yields CASSPGLAGARGTQYF.